The rows below give T cell receptor beta chains drawn from one sample of a study of T cells in localized non-small cell lung cancer. Here immunoSEQ multiplex PCR was the method, and the copy in TCRdb shows in-frame clones only, minus some. The table has some 25,000 clones, 65% to 90% seen once; the top ten hold roughly an eighth. The source was peripheral blood, collected before any cancer treatment. These receptors were collected from an older female donor with stage I lung adenocarcinoma. CDR3s include the opening cysteine and the closing phenylalanine or tryptophan. Each record gives: J gene, CDR3 length, V gene, CDR3 protein.

J: TRBJ1-2
length: 13
V: TRBV29-1
CDR3: CSADSGTGGKNTF

J: TRBJ2-1
length: 14
V: TRBV25-1
CDR3: CASSENTGEWEQFF

J: TRBJ1-4
length: 15
V: TRBV5-1
CDR3: CASSPGTATNEKLFF

J: TRBJ2-1
length: 15
V: TRBV5-6
CDR3: CASSSDPVGYNEQFF

J: TRBJ2-2
length: 16
V: TRBV4-1
CDR3: CASSQLTGGRIGELFF

J: TRBJ1-1
length: 16
V: TRBV18
CDR3: CASSPSTTGKNTEAFF

J: TRBJ2-7
length: 16
V: TRBV27
CDR3: CASSAWGGRAYHEQYF

J: TRBJ1-1
length: 14
V: TRBV30
CDR3: CAWSQQAGGAGAFF

J: TRBJ1-5
length: 17
V: TRBV12-5
CDR3: CASGFSRQDNSNQPQHF

J: TRBJ1-1
length: 10
V: TRBV20-1
CDR3: CSASMEVAFF

J: TRBJ2-3
length: 16
V: TRBV7-9
CDR3: CASSPPSSGRLDTQYF

J: TRBJ1-5
length: 13
V: TRBV6-5
CDR3: CVAGPYSNQPQHF

J: TRBJ2-2
length: 12
V: TRBV7-3
CDR3: CASSSPPGELFF

J: TRBJ2-5
length: 16
V: TRBV5-5
CDR3: CASSLGTAGVQETQYF

J: TRBJ1-5
length: 13
V: TRBV6-1
CDR3: CASRVTGNQPQHF

J: TRBJ2-1
length: 12
V: TRBV5-6
CDR3: CASSPSPEPQFF

J: TRBJ2-2
length: 18
V: TRBV5-1
CDR3: CASSLGFVAGLSPGELFF

J: TRBJ1-1
length: 12
V: TRBV5-1
CDR3: CASSNSATEAFF

J: TRBJ2-3
length: 14
V: TRBV10-2
CDR3: CASKTSGATDTQYF

J: TRBJ1-6
length: 15
V: TRBV7-9
CDR3: CASSLARQGNSPLHF

J: TRBJ1-2
length: 11
V: TRBV5-1
CDR3: CASSLGGGYTF

J: TRBJ2-4
length: 15
V: TRBV7-9
CDR3: CASSLDASAKNIQYF

J: TRBJ2-4
length: 16
V: TRBV9
CDR3: CASSAGSGGTKNIQYF

J: TRBJ1-1
length: 15
V: TRBV10-2
CDR3: CASSVGLTLNTEAFF

J: TRBJ2-7
length: 12
V: TRBV4-2
CDR3: CASSQGTYEQYF

J: TRBJ1-1
length: 15
V: TRBV5-6
CDR3: CASRYRDRGRTEAFF

J: TRBJ2-3
length: 16
V: TRBV19
CDR3: CASSPMTGEATDTQYF

J: TRBJ2-3
length: 14
V: TRBV6-5
CDR3: CASTPRGGRDTQYF

J: TRBJ2-2
length: 19
V: TRBV7-8
CDR3: CASSLATYGSGAYTGELFF

J: TRBJ2-7
length: 15
V: TRBV10-3
CDR3: CAIARTSGGSYEQYF

J: TRBJ1-5
length: 15
V: TRBV5-1
CDR3: CASSLGAGQDQPQHF

J: TRBJ2-1
length: 11
V: TRBV20-1
CDR3: CSASLANEQFF

J: TRBJ1-2
length: 12
V: TRBV29-1
CDR3: CSVDRQGDGYTF

J: TRBJ1-1
length: 13
V: TRBV25-1
CDR3: CASKRDRAPEAFF

J: TRBJ2-1
length: 13
V: TRBV5-6
CDR3: CASSFRRYNEQFF

J: TRBJ2-5
length: 12
V: TRBV25-1
CDR3: CASSGSGVAKYF

J: TRBJ2-3
length: 11
V: TRBV7-2
CDR3: CASSREYTQYF

J: TRBJ1-1
length: 17
V: TRBV27
CDR3: CASSPRGEGRSKFEAFF

J: TRBJ1-3
length: 15
V: TRBV6-6
CDR3: CASSYPGDSGNTIYF

J: TRBJ1-5
length: 15
V: TRBV9
CDR3: CASSDNPDQNQPQHF

J: TRBJ1-5
length: 13
V: TRBV30
CDR3: CAWAHRVDQPQHF

J: TRBJ1-6
length: 13
V: TRBV30
CDR3: CAWKAGGNSPLHF

J: TRBJ1-4
length: 16
V: TRBV9
CDR3: CASSVGTARLNEKLFF

J: TRBJ2-7
length: 15
V: TRBV5-5
CDR3: CASSEGQGGWYEQYF

J: TRBJ2-1
length: 13
V: TRBV7-3
CDR3: CASSLGLTNEQFF

J: TRBJ2-6
length: 16
V: TRBV10-2
CDR3: CASSGQANSGANVLTF

J: TRBJ2-1
length: 19
V: TRBV19
CDR3: CASSPAYRLSASSYNEQFF

J: TRBJ1-4
length: 14
V: TRBV11-3
CDR3: CASSSEGTNEKLFF

J: TRBJ1-1
length: 13
V: TRBV25-1
CDR3: CASSENRGTEAFF

J: TRBJ1-1
length: 14
V: TRBV5-1
CDR3: CASSFRGMNTEAFF

J: TRBJ2-1
length: 16
V: TRBV11-3
CDR3: CASSLGGQGRYNEQFF

J: TRBJ2-3
length: 15
V: TRBV2
CDR3: CASEMRGGVTDTQYF

J: TRBJ1-3
length: 15
V: TRBV6-1
CDR3: CASTRDRSSGNTIYF

J: TRBJ1-5
length: 14
V: TRBV4-1
CDR3: CASSQSGINQPQHF

J: TRBJ1-4
length: 14
V: TRBV29-1
CDR3: CSVAALGTNEKLFF

J: TRBJ1-1
length: 13
V: TRBV18
CDR3: CASSPVGRTEAFF

J: TRBJ1-1
length: 14
V: TRBV5-4
CDR3: CASSRRQGDTEAFF

J: TRBJ1-1
length: 16
V: TRBV11-2
CDR3: CASSFLTGGGNTEAFF

J: TRBJ2-7
length: 14
V: TRBV5-8
CDR3: CASSLGDTFFEQYF